This T cell receptor (beta chain) was profiled in a study of CD8+ T cells in alopecia areata. General study results and limits: Sharing of TCR sequences between patients (possibly for HLA-related reasons) was less clear than in mice.

The sequencing template was cDNA reverse transcribed from extracted RNA. Assay used: immunoSEQ multiplex PCR; TCRdb lists only in-frame clones, some missing. The data contain roughly 250,000 clones, less than 80% of them singletons. Notes on this clone: Antigen: not known.

Germline-derived CDR1 and CDR2 are SNHLY and FYNNEI. Unmatched junction bases numbered 8, after V lost 8 bases and J lost 6 bases. This CDR3 is 13 amino acids long. Punch biopsies of lesional scalp, plus peripheral blood, were taken from alopecia areata patients. Both CD4+ and CD8+ T cells were separated by sorting PBMCs. The origin of this receptor is a human donor with alopecia areata. This specimen was CD4+ T cells sorted from blood, taken at week 0. V usage is TRBV2 and J usage is TRBJ1-2; 8 bases match TRBD1. The CDR3, as DNA: TGTGCCAGCGTACAAACAGGGGGTGATGGCTACACCTTC. It yields the protein CASVQTGGDGYTF. Based on the CDR3 plus reference TRBV2 and TRBJ1-2, the full variable domain is EPEVTQTPSHQVTQMGQEVILRCVPISNHLYFYWYRQILGQKVEFLVSFYNNEISEKSEIFDDQFSVERPDGSNFTLKIRSTKLEDSAMYFCASVQTGGDGYTFGSGTRLTVV.